What follows are 5 T cell receptor beta chains derived from one specimen sequenced in a study of patients and donors after allogeneic stem cell transplantation (dated by TCRdb to the early 2020s). The method was RT-PCR. The listed sequencing device is NextSeq 550. TCRdb reworked the public reads: Q25 trimming with fastp, MiXCR clone assembly, productive beta chains retained. Merged by CDR3 protein, the rows form single entries marked with the most common genes and DNA. In this sample the table shows hundreds of thousands of distinct CDR3 sequences, roughly 17% of which occur a single time. The ten largest clones represent just over 7% of the sample. The material sequenced was blood, either unsorted or a sorted T cell fraction (not recorded which). The receptors were gathered from a human donor who was either an allogeneic HSCT recipient or a stem cell or donor lymphocyte infusion donor (not recorded which). It is not recorded whose cells these are; they may come from a transplant donor.

This clonotype was found a few times. This sequence joins TRBV20-1 and TRBJ1-2; D is uncertain. CDR3 size: 13 residues. V shed 5 bases and J shed 6 bases, with 16 bases lying between them. Looked up from germline, CDR1 is DFQATT and CDR2 is SNEGSKA (reference sequence). The CDR3 DNA reads as TGCAGTGCTCAGGCCAGGAGGTCGAATGGCTACACCTTC. It yields the protein CSAQARRSNGYTF.

The chain uses TRBV4-1 and TRBJ2-7; unclear D gene. From germline, CDR1 is MGHRA and CDR2 YSYEKL. V dropped 4 bases and J dropped 2 bases, with 9 bases sitting between them. The CDR3 length is 13 residues. The DNA for the CDR3 is TGCGCCAGCAGCCTATCAATGACCTACGAGCAGTACTTC. As protein: CASSLSMTYEQYF.

The gene calls are TRBV24-1 and TRBJ1-5; tentative D call: TRBD1 (5 bases). V was trimmed by 3 bases and J by 8 bases, leaving 10 bases between them. The CDR3 has 13 residues. Germline lookup yields CDR1 KGHDR and CDR2 SFDVKD. CDR3 loop: CATSDEGMEPQHF. CDR3 in DNA: TGTGCCACCAGTGATGAGGGGATGGAGCCCCAGCATTTT.

The gene calls are TRBV24-1 and TRBJ2-5; a weak D match, TRBD1 (6 bases). Germline V gene data show CDR1 as KGHDR and CDR2 as SFDVKD. Trimming pared 0 bases from V and 5 bases from J, leaving 9 bases between. The CDR3 is 14 amino acids. CDR3 region: CATSDLWQGETQYF. CDR3 DNA sequence: TGTGCCACCAGTGATTTGTGGCAGGGGGAGACCCAGTACTTC.

This clonotype was picked up a small number of times. The genes are TRBV4-1 and TRBJ1-1; D perhaps matches TRBD1 (5 bases). V gave up 5 bases and J gave up 7 bases, with 17 bases separating them. CDR1 and CDR2 from the germline V gene are MGHRA and YSYEKL. This CDR3 spans 14 amino acids. CDR3 loop: CASSDGNRDVEAFF. The CDR3 DNA reads TGCGCCAGCAGCGACGGGAACCGGGACGTTGAAGCTTTCTTT.